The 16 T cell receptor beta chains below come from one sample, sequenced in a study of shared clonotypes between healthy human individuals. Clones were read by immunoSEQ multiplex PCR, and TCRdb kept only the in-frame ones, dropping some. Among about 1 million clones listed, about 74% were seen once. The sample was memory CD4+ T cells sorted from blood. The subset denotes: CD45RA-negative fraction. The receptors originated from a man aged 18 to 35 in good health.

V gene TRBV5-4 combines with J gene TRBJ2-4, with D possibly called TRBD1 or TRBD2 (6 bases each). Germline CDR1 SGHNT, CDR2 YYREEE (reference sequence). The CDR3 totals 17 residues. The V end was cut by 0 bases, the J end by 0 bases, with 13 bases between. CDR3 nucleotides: TGTGCCAGCAGCTTGGGGGGGGCGACTCTAGCCAAAAACATTCAGTACTTC. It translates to CASSLGGATLAKNIQYF.

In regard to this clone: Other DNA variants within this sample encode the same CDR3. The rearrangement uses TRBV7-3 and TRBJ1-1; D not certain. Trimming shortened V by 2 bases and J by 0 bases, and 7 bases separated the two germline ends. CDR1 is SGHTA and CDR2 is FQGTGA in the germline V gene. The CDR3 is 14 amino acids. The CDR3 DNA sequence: TGTGCCAGCAGCTTAGGAGTGATGAACACTGAAGCTTTCTTT. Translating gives CASSLGVMNTEAFF.

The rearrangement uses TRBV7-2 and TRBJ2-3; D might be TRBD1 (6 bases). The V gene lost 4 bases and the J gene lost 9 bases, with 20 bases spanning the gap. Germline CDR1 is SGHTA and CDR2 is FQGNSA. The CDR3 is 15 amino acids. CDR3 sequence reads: CASSSEGTPTKTQYF. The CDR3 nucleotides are TGTGCCAGCAGCTCCGAAGGGACACCGACCAAGACGCAGTATTTT.

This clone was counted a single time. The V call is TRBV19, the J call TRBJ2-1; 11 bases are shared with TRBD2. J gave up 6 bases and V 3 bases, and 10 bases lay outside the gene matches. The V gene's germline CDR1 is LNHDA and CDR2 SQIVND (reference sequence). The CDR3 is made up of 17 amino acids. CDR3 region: CASSIDLLAGALNEQFF. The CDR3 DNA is TGTGCCAGTAGTATCGACTTACTAGCGGGGGCCCTCAATGAGCAGTTCTTC.

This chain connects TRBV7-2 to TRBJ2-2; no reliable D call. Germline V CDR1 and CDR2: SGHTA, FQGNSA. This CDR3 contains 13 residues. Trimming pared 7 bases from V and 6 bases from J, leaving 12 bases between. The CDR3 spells CASTPRLAGELFF. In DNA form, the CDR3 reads TGTGCCAGCACCCCAAGACTGGCCGGGGAGCTGTTTTTT.

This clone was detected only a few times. The CDR3 sequence is CASTPPGRNTDTQYF. CDR3 coding DNA: TGTGCCAGCACCCCCCCGGGGAGGAACACAGATACGCAGTATTTT. The chain couples TRBV28 to TRBJ2-3; the D gene is possibly TRBD2 (6 bases). The CDR3 runs to 15 residues. Germline V gene lookup returns CDR1 MDHEN and CDR2 SYDVKM. Trimming cost V 7 bases and J 2 bases, with 16 bases left between them. Full variable domain (missing parts from reference TRBV28 and TRBJ2-3): DVKVTQSSRYLVKRTGEKVFLECVQDMDHENMFWYRQDPGLGLRLIYFSYDVKMKEKGDIPEGYSVSREKKERFSLILESASTNQTSMYLCASTPPGRNTDTQYFGPGTRLTVL.

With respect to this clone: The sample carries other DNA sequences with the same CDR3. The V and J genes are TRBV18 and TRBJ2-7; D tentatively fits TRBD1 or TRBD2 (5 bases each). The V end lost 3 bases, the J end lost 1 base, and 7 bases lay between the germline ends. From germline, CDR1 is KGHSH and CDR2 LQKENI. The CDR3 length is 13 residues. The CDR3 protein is CASSPGPSYEQYF. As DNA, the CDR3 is TGTGCCAGCTCACCGGGACCATCCTACGAGCAGTACTTC.

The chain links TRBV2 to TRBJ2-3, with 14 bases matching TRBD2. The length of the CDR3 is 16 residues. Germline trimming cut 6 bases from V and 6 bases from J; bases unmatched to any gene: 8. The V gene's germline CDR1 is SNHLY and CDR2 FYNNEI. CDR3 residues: CASSPGLAGVQDTQYF. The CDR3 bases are TGTGCCAGCAGCCCGGGACTAGCGGGAGTCCAGGATACGCAGTATTTT.

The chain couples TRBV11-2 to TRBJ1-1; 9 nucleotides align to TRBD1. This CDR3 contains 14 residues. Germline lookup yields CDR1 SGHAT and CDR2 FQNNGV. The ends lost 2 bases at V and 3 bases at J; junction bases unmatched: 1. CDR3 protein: CASSLRQGDTEAFF. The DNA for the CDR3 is TGTGCCAGCAGCTTAAGACAGGGGGACACTGAAGCTTTCTTT.

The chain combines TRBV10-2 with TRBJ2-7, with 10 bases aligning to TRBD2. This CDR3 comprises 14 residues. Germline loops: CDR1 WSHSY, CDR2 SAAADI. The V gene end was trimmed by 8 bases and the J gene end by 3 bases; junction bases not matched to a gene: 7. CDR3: CASGRLAGSYEQYF. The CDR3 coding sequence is TGCGCCAGCGGACGACTAGCGGGCAGCTACGAGCAGTACTTC.

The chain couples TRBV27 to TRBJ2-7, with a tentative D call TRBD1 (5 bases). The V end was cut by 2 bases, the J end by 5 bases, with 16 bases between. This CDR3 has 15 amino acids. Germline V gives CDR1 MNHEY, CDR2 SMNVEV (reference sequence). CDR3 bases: TGTGCCAGCAGTTTAAGGGCAGGGATTTCCCACGAGCAGTACTTC. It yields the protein CASSLRAGISHEQYF.

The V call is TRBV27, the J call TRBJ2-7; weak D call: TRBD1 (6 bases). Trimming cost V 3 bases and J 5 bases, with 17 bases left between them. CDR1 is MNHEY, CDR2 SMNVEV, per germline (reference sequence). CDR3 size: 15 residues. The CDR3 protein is CASSFYRDAQHEQYF. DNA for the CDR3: TGTGCCAGCAGTTTCTACAGGGATGCCCAGCACGAGCAGTACTTC.

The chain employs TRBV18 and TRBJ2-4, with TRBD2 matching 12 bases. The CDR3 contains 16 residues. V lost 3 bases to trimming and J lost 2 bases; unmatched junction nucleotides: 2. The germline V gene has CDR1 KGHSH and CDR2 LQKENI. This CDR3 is CASSPTSGSSKNIQYF. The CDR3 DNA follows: TGTGCCAGCTCACCGACTAGCGGGAGTTCCAAAAACATTCAGTACTTC.

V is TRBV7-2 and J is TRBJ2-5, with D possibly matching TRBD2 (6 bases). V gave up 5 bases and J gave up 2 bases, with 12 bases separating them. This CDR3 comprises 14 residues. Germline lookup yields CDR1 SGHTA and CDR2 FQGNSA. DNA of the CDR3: TGTGCCAGCAGCCAGGGACTGCGACAAGAGACCCAGTACTTC. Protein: CASSQGLRQETQYF.

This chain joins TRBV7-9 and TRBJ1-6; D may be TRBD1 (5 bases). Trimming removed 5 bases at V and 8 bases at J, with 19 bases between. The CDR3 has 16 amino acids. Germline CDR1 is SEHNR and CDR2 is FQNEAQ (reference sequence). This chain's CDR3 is CASSPRTGRGDSPLHF. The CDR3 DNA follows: TGTGCCAGCAGCCCTCGGACGGGACGGGGTGATTCACCCCTCCACTTT.

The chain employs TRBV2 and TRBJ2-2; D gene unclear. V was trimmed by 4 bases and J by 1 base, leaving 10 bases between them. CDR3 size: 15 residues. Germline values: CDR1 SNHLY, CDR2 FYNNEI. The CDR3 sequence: CASSVKNRNTGELFF. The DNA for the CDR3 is TGTGCCAGCAGTGTTAAGAACAGGAACACCGGGGAGCTGTTTTTT.